Listed below are T cell receptor beta chains from one sample, sequenced in a study of cytomegalovirus exposure and HLA in healthy donors. Method: immunoSEQ multiplex PCR; TCRdb's copy keeps in-frame clones and lacks some. The table lists just over 150,000 clones, 78% of them singletons, with 3.1% in the top ten. The sample was PBMCs. Source of these receptors: a woman aged 40-49 years in good health and CMV-seronegative. Both conserved end residues are part of each CDR3. The D gene is left open where the match is weak. Clone size is shown for a subset of rows, as once, few, many or a class of expanded clone.

D: TRBD1
V: TRBV13
J: TRBJ2-7
size: -
DNA: TGTGCCAGCAGCTCCCGACAGGGGGTTGTCTACGAGCAGTACTTC
CDR3: CASSSRQGVVYEQYF

D: TRBD1
V: TRBV5-1
J: TRBJ2-7
size: -
DNA: TGCGCCAGCAGCCTAGAGACAGGGATGAGTGAGCAGTACTTC
CDR3: CASSLETGMSEQYF

D: -
V: TRBV5-1
J: TRBJ2-7
size: -
DNA: TGCGCCAGCAGCTTCACAGGTCTTCGCTCCTACGAGCAGTACTTC
CDR3: CASSFTGLRSYEQYF

D: -
V: TRBV9
J: TRBJ2-1
size: -
DNA: TGTGCCAGCAGCCTACAGGGAGACTACTACAATGAGCAGTTCTTC
CDR3: CASSLQGDYYNEQFF

D: -
V: TRBV6-5
J: TRBJ1-2
size: -
DNA: TGTGCCGCAGCAACAAGTACAGGCGGCTATGGCTACACCTTC
CDR3: CAAATSTGGYGYTF

D: -
V: TRBV2
J: TRBJ1-4
size: -
DNA: TGTGCCAGCAGTGAAGCGCGGTTGGGAGGAGAAAAACTGTTTTTT
CDR3: CASSEARLGGEKLFF

D: TRBD1
V: TRBV7-9
J: TRBJ1-6
size: -
DNA: TGTGCCAGCAGCGCTCGGGACAGGGGTTCAAATTCACCCCTCCACTTT
CDR3: CASSARDRGSNSPLHF

D: -
V: TRBV27
J: TRBJ1-5
size: -
DNA: TGTGCCAGCAGTTCGAAGAGGGATCAGCCCCAGCATTTT
CDR3: CASSSKRDQPQHF

D: TRBD1
V: TRBV5-4
J: TRBJ2-2
size: -
DNA: TGTGCCAGCAGCAACCCGACAGGGCCGGACGGGGAGCTGTTTTTT
CDR3: CASSNPTGPDGELFF

D: TRBD1
V: TRBV5-1
J: TRBJ1-4
size: -
DNA: TGCGCCAGCAGCCCGGACCGAGCAGGGGGAAAACTGTTTTTT
CDR3: CASSPDRAGGKLFF

D: -
V: TRBV7-9
J: TRBJ1-4
size: -
DNA: TGTGCCAGCACACCTCAACAGGCAGAGACTAATGAAAAACTGTTTTTT
CDR3: CASTPQQAETNEKLFF

D: TRBD1
V: TRBV6-6
J: TRBJ1-1
size: -
DNA: TGTGCCAGCAGAACGCGGACAGGGAGTAATTATGAAGCTTTCTTT
CDR3: CASRTRTGSNYEAFF

D: TRBD2
V: TRBV5-1
J: TRBJ2-3
size: -
DNA: TGCGCCAGCAGCTTGTCGGGGGGTCGGGGAGATACGCAGTATTTT
CDR3: CASSLSGGRGDTQYF

D: -
V: TRBV5-1
J: TRBJ1-3
size: -
DNA: TGCGCCAGCAGCACAGACGGCGCTGGAAACACCATATATTTT
CDR3: CASSTDGAGNTIYF

D: -
V: TRBV18
J: TRBJ1-2
size: -
DNA: TGTGCCAGCTCACCATCCCAGGGCATAGGCTACACCTTC
CDR3: CASSPSQGIGYTF

D: TRBD1
V: TRBV5-3
J: TRBJ1-1
size: -
DNA: TGTGCCAGAAGCCGAGGCCGGGACAGGGTACCGGCAGGGTTCGAGAACACTGAAGCTTTCTTT
CDR3: CARSRGRDRVPAGFENTEAFF

D: -
V: TRBV5-5
J: TRBJ2-7
size: -
DNA: TGTGCCAGCAGCTCGTACAGGGTAAGAGGCTACGAGCAGTACTTC
CDR3: CASSSYRVRGYEQYF

D: -
V: TRBV11-1
J: TRBJ1-4
size: -
DNA: TGTGCCAGCAGTCGGGGTTTAAGCGAAAAACTGTTTTTT
CDR3: CASSRGLSEKLFF

D: -
V: TRBV6-1
J: TRBJ1-4
size: -
DNA: TGTGCCAGCAGTAGGCAGGGCGGCGAAAAACTGTTTTTT
CDR3: CASSRQGGEKLFF

D: TRBD1
V: TRBV27
J: TRBJ1-5
size: -
DNA: TGTGCCAGCAGTTTTGGACAGGGCAGAAATCAGCCCCAGCATTTT
CDR3: CASSFGQGRNQPQHF

D: TRBD1
V: TRBV2
J: TRBJ2-1
size: -
DNA: TGTGCCAGCAGTACAGGGGACCCCTACAATGAGCAGTTCTTC
CDR3: CASSTGDPYNEQFF

D: -
V: TRBV11-2
J: TRBJ1-1
size: few
DNA: TGTGCCAGCAGCCTAACATGGGGGGAGATAAACACTGAAGCTTTCTTT
CDR3: CASSLTWGEINTEAFF

D: TRBD1
V: TRBV18
J: TRBJ2-7
size: -
DNA: TGTGCCAGCTCACGTCCCGGGACAGGGGTGGGAGAGCAGTACTTC
CDR3: CASSRPGTGVGEQYF

D: -
V: TRBV7-8
J: TRBJ1-3
size: -
DNA: TGTGCCAGCAGCACCCTTCAGGGCCGCTCTGGAAACACCATATATTTT
CDR3: CASSTLQGRSGNTIYF

D: -
V: TRBV5-1
J: TRBJ2-3
size: -
DNA: TGCGCCAGCACCTCCGGGTGGGATACGCAGTATTTT
CDR3: CASTSGWDTQYF

D: -
V: TRBV7-9
J: TRBJ1-3
size: -
DNA: TGTGCCAGCAGCGCGACACTCGGCCTCTCTGGAAACACCATATATTTT
CDR3: CASSATLGLSGNTIYF

D: -
V: TRBV11-2
J: TRBJ2-5
size: -
DNA: TGTGCCAGCAGCCCCAGGTACCTGGAGACCCAGTACTTC
CDR3: CASSPRYLETQYF

D: -
V: TRBV6-6
J: TRBJ1-2
size: -
DNA: TGTGCCAGCAGTTATACTGGGACAACAGGCTACACCTTC
CDR3: CASSYTGTTGYTF

D: TRBD1
V: TRBV5-1
J: TRBJ2-1
size: -
DNA: TGCGCCAGCAGCTTACAGGGGGCCTACAATGAGCAGTTCTTC
CDR3: CASSLQGAYNEQFF

D: -
V: TRBV19
J: TRBJ2-1
size: -
DNA: TGTGCCAGTAGTACGAGGGAAAGGAATGAGCAGTTCTTC
CDR3: CASSTRERNEQFF

D: -
V: TRBV12-5
J: TRBJ1-6
size: -
DNA: TGTGCTAGTGGGAGGGACACTTATAATTCACCCCTCCACTTT
CDR3: CASGRDTYNSPLHF

D: TRBD2
V: TRBV18
J: TRBJ2-7
size: -
DNA: TGTGCCAGCTCAACGGGGGGCGAGCAGTACTTC
CDR3: CASSTGGEQYF

D: -
V: TRBV5-1
J: TRBJ2-2
size: -
DNA: TGCGCCAGCAGCTTGAACAGTCCACCCGGGGAGCTGTTTTTT
CDR3: CASSLNSPPGELFF

D: -
V: TRBV2
J: TRBJ2-7
size: few
DNA: TGTGCCAGCAGTGAACAGGGCTACGAGCAGTACTTC
CDR3: CASSEQGYEQYF

D: -
V: TRBV9
J: TRBJ1-2
size: few
DNA: TGTGCCAGCAGCGTAGCAGGGAGGGACATGCCTAACTATGGCTACACCTTC
CDR3: CASSVAGRDMPNYGYTF

D: TRBD1
V: TRBV2
J: TRBJ2-4
size: -
DNA: TGTGCCAGCAGTGATTGGACAGGGGGGAACATTCAGTACTTC
CDR3: CASSDWTGGNIQYF

D: -
V: TRBV10-3
J: TRBJ1-1
size: -
DNA: TGTGCCATCCCGGGATCAACGGACACTGAAGCTTTCTTT
CDR3: CAIPGSTDTEAFF

D: -
V: TRBV19
J: TRBJ2-5
size: -
DNA: TGTGCCAGTAGTCAAAGGACAGCGACTCAAGAGACCCAGTACTTC
CDR3: CASSQRTATQETQYF